This T cell receptor (beta chain) was sequenced during a study of cytomegalovirus exposure and HLA in healthy donors. The overall study: The roughly 130 validation repertoires used the same platform as the roughly 700 first-cohort repertoires (as reported by a later analysis). Study outcomes and limitations: The tendency of first-cohort TCR clusters to co-occur in the 100 to 150 validation repertoires emerged from a later analysis. Reports indicated that the classifier achieved high specificity and sensitivity in diagnosing cytomegalovirus status.

Method: immunoSEQ multiplex PCR; TCRdb's copy keeps in-frame clones and lacks some. The sample yields some 170,000 clones, approximately 89% seen once. This clone has a single count. The target antigen is unknown. The donors were members of the approximately 130-subject validation cohort (separate from the roughly 680-subject first cohort). The CDR3 extends over 14 amino acids. Germline V CDR1 and CDR2: SGHDN, FVKESK. The V end was cut by 6 bases, the J end by 1 base, with 11 bases between. This receptor was identified in a young man in good health and CMV-seropositive. This chain links TRBV14 with TRBJ2-3; no clear D gene. The sample consisted of PBMCs. CDR3 in DNA: TGTGCCAGCAGTCCTTACGTAGGCACAGATACGCAGTATTTT. This codes for CASSPYVGTDTQYF.